The clone carrying this T cell receptor beta chain has a single count. Authors' analysis steps: Reference gene primer amplification gave nucleated cell count estimates. The method was immunoSEQ multiplex PCR; TCRdb's version includes in-frame clones alone and lacks a portion of them. The V and J calls and clone size were taken over from that table, and D and trimming were inferred from the DNA. The sample records around 200,000 clones, about nine tenths being singletons. The CDR3 runs 16 residues. V was shortened by 2 bases and J by 7 bases, with 17 bases between the two germline ends. The germline gives CDR1 SGHTA, CDR2 FQGNSA. The sample belongs to a study of blood T cell repertoires in COVID-19.

The rearrangement joins TRBV7-2 to TRBJ2-2; possibly TRBD2 for D (6 bases). Material: PBMCs or T cells enriched from blood (not recorded which). This TCR was recovered from a man aged 25 to 45 who had recovered from COVID-19. The DNA of the CDR3 is TGTGCCAGCAGCTTATCGTGGGGCGCCGGGAGCGGGGAGCTGTTTTTT. This sequence encodes CASSLSWGAGSGELFF.